Each of the 31 T cell receptor beta chains below was sequenced from the same sample in a study of CXCR3-negative and CXCR3-positive naive CD8 T cells. UMI labels and 5' RACE were used to prepare the TRB cDNA libraries. Each CDR3 protein gets one entry in TCRdb, which reprocessed the 5' RACE reads and gives no DNA. The table lists 35,000 to 45,000 distinct CDR3 sequences. The specimen was naive CXCR3- CD8+ T cells from blood. Noted subset: CD45RO-CCR7+CD27+CD95- naive CD8+ T cells lacking CXCR3 (TNR3-). These receptor sequences come from a human donor in good health. Some clones in this sample may be carry-over from other donors' samples.

V and J are TRBV14 and TRBJ1-2. CDR1 and CDR2 from the germline V gene are SGHDN and FVKESK. This CDR3 is built from 13 residues. CDR3 amino acids: CASSQAGNYGYTF.

The V and J genes are TRBV7-2 and TRBJ1-3. The CDR3 spans 14 residues. CDR1 is SGHTA, CDR2 FQGNSA, per germline. CDR3 region: CASSFLGSGNTIYF.

The CDR3 spells CAASRTGSSYEQYF. The chain is built from TRBV19 and TRBJ2-7; TCRdb's D call of TRBD1 is untestable without DNA. Germline lookup yields CDR1 LNHDA and CDR2 SQIVND (reference sequence). CDR3 length: 14 residues.

This chain links TRBV7-9 with TRBJ2-2; TCRdb lists TRBD2, though no DNA is available to test this call. Per the germline V gene, CDR1 is SEHNR and CDR2 is FQNEAQ (reference sequence). The CDR3 spans 15 residues. The CDR3 here is CASSSSSQPTGELFF.

V and J are TRBV6-6 and TRBJ2-2; there is no DNA to check the TCRdb D call of TRBD2. CDR3 length equals 16 residues. Germline loops: CDR1 MNHNY, CDR2 SVGAGI (reference sequence). CDR3 loop: CASSYELAGNTGELFF.

The V and J genes are TRBV20-1 and TRBJ2-7. The CDR3 is 13 amino acids. The germline V gene has CDR1 DFQATT and CDR2 SNEGSKA (reference sequence). CDR3 amino acids: CSARDRGRDEQYF.

This chain uses TRBV7-8 with TRBJ2-7; TCRdb proposes TRBD1, but this gene call is untestable without DNA. Germline CDR1 and CDR2: SGHVS and FQNEAQ. The CDR3 sequence is 15 residues long. The chain's CDR3 is CASSLENAPGIEQYF.

The V gene is TRBV29-1, the J gene TRBJ1-1; TCRdb selects TRBD1, and the lack of DNA leaves this call unchecked. In germline, CDR1 is SQVTM, CDR2 ANQGSEA. The CDR3 sequence is 13 residues long. CDR3 sequence reads: CSVEQGGHTEAFF.

V is TRBV4-3 and J is TRBJ2-7; TCRdb lists TRBD2, though no DNA is available to test this call. The CDR3 contains 17 residues. Germline CDR1 and CDR2: LGHNA and YSLEER. The CDR3 loop is CASSQESGTSGDYEQYF.

The chain employs TRBV12-3 or TRBV12-4 and TRBJ2-7; absent DNA, TCRdb's TRBD2 call cannot be checked. This CDR3 contains 13 residues. Here the CDR3 reads CASRSGLASEQYF.

The CDR3 loop reads CASSLAGRHSPVVDTQYF. The genes are TRBV7-2 and TRBJ2-3; the D gene TCRdb calls, TRBD1, cannot be checked with no DNA. The CDR3 covers 18 residues. Germline-derived CDR1 and CDR2 are SGHTA and FQGNSA.

The V and J genes are TRBV6-2 or TRBV6-3 and TRBJ2-7. The length of the CDR3 is 13 residues. Germline CDR1 MNHEY, CDR2 SVGEGT. The CDR3 loop is CASEVSESYEQYF.

The chain combines TRBV4-3 with TRBJ1-2; the TRBD1 assignment by TCRdb is unverifiable without DNA. The CDR3 length is 13 residues. Looked up from germline, CDR1 is LGHNA and CDR2 is YSLEER. The CDR3 sequence: CASSLDSYYGYTF.

This rearrangement joins TRBV11-3 to TRBJ2-2. Germline CDR1 SGHNT, CDR2 YENEEA. The CDR3 runs to 12 residues. CDR3: CASSPTAGELFF.

The CDR3 reads CASEGDSYNEQFF. This rearrangement joins TRBV2 to TRBJ2-1; without DNA, the TCRdb call of TRBD1 cannot be checked. Germline CDR1 is SNHLY and CDR2 is FYNNEI. The CDR3 totals 13 residues.

This chain links TRBV7-2 with TRBJ2-1. The CDR3 has 12 residues. CDR1 is SGHTA, CDR2 FQGNSA, per germline. The CDR3 sequence: CASSTSGNEQFF.

The chain uses TRBV7-9 and TRBJ2-7. Germline CDR1 SEHNR, CDR2 FQNEAQ (reference sequence). The CDR3 has 12 amino acids. CDR3 residues: CASSLVGVEQYF.

This clonotype is labeled medium-sized based on frequency. V and J are TRBV28 and TRBJ2-1. Per the germline V gene, CDR1 is MDHEN and CDR2 is SYDVKM. The CDR3 length is 12 residues. The CDR3: CASSPQYNEQFF.

The rearrangement links TRBV3-1 to TRBJ2-1; TCRdb outputs TRBD1, but without DNA this stays unchecked. CDR3 size: 16 residues. Germline loops: CDR1 LGHDT, CDR2 YNNKEL (reference sequence). The CDR3 protein is CASSQERAVFYNEQFF.

V gene TRBV28 combines with J gene TRBJ1-2. Germline V gene lookup returns CDR1 MDHEN and CDR2 SYDVKM. The CDR3 has 14 residues. The CDR3 loop reads CASSLGLGNYGYTF.

This chain uses TRBV28 with TRBJ2-1; the TRBD1 assignment by TCRdb is unverifiable without DNA. Germline assignment: CDR1 MDHEN and CDR2 SYDVKM. CDR3 length: 15 amino acids. CDR3: CASSAPGQGVNEQFF.

Here the CDR3 reads CASSPPDDEKLFF. This chain joins TRBV28 and TRBJ1-4. CDR3 length: 13 amino acids. The V gene's germline CDR1 is MDHEN and CDR2 SYDVKM.

The gene calls are TRBV4-3 and TRBJ2-7. CDR1 LGHNA and CDR2 YSLEER come from the germline V gene. CDR3 length: 13 residues. Here the CDR3 reads CASSQDLFYEQYF.

This chain connects TRBV29-1 to TRBJ2-7; TCRdb's D gene call, TRBD1, goes unchecked for lack of DNA. CDR3 length: 13 residues. The germline CDR1 and CDR2 sequences are SQVTM and ANQGSEA. CDR3 sequence reads: CSVPGQGPYEQYF.

The chain links TRBV7-8 to TRBJ2-3. Germline V CDR1 and CDR2: SGHVS, FQNEAQ. CDR3 length equals 12 residues. CDR3: CASSDKPDTQYF. The full variable domain, in which reference TRBV7-8 and TRBJ2-3 provide the parts outside the CDR3, is GAGVSQSPRYKVAKRGQDVALRCDPISGHVSLFWYQQALGQGPEFLTYFQNEAQLDKSGLPSDRFFAERPEGSVSTLKIQRTQQEDSAVYLCASSDKPDTQYFGPGTRLTVL.

The genes are TRBV7-9 and TRBJ2-7; TCRdb gives TRBD1 as the D gene, but with no DNA this cannot be confirmed. The CDR3 sequence is 15 residues long. Per germline, CDR1 SEHNR and CDR2 FQNEAQ (reference sequence). CDR3 protein: CASSPRTGRLYEQYF.

The chain is built from TRBV5-1 and TRBJ2-1; TCRdb names TRBD1, which stays unverified in the absence of DNA. The germline V gene has CDR1 SGHRS and CDR2 YFSETQ. CDR3 size: 15 residues. CDR3 sequence reads: CASRGETVDSNEQFF.

The chain is built from TRBV4-1 and TRBJ2-1; TCRdb proposes TRBD2, but this gene call is untestable without DNA. CDR1 and CDR2 (germline): MGHRA, YSYEKL. CDR3 size: 18 residues. CDR3 loop: CASSRLTSVGGRGDEQFF.

This CDR3 is CAISESDGTGDHNEQFF. The V and J genes are TRBV10-3 and TRBJ2-1; lacking DNA, the TRBD1 call made by TCRdb goes unchecked. Germline-derived CDR1 and CDR2 are ENHRY and SYGVKD. The CDR3 is 17 residues long.

The V call is TRBV4-3, the J call TRBJ1-2. Germline CDR1 LGHNA, CDR2 YSLEER. CDR3 length: 16 amino acids. CDR3 amino acids: CASSQAPQGPHYGYTF.

V usage is TRBV20-1 and J usage is TRBJ2-1; TCRdb selects TRBD1, and the lack of DNA leaves this call unchecked. Per the germline V gene, CDR1 is DFQATT and CDR2 is SNEGSKA (reference sequence). The CDR3 runs to 16 residues. The CDR3 region is CSARDISGQTFNEQFF.